This TCR beta chain is from a study of a mutant IDH1 vaccine in newly diagnosed glioma. Broader study findings: Altogether, around 95% of patients exhibited vaccine-induced immune responses.

This sample's time point: baseline, week 1 (first vaccination visit). As to treatment: pre-vaccination baseline after standard-of-care therapy. Concerning this clone: What it binds is not known.

Profiled with immunoSEQ multiplex PCR; TCRdb holds only in-frame clones, not every one. The sample has about 21,000 clones, approximately 85% seen once. The CDR3 totals 14 residues. The germline V and J ends were trimmed by 2 bases and 8 bases, with 15 bases remaining between them. Per the germline V gene, CDR1 is MNHEY and CDR2 is SVGAGI. Sequences were derived from PBMCs, sampled from a glioma patient treated with radiotherapy, temozolomide or both. The chain couples TRBV6-5 to TRBJ2-5, with D possibly matching TRBD2 (5 bases). This clonotype originated in a man aged 40-49 years with glioma. CDR3 residues: CASSYNSPRETQYF. Written as DNA, the CDR3 is TGTGCCAGCAGTTACAATTCCCCGAGGGAAACCCAGTACTTC.